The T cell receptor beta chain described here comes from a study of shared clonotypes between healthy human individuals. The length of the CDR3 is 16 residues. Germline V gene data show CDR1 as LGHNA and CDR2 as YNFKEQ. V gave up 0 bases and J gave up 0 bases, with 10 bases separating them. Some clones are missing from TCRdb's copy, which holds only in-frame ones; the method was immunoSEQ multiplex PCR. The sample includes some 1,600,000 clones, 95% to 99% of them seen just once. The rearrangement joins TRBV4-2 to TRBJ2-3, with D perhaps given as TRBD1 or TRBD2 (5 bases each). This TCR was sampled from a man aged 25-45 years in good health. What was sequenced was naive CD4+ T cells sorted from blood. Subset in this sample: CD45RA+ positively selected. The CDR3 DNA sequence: TGTGCCAGCAGCCAAGATAGAGGGGCTAGCACAGATACGCAGTATTTT. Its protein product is CASSQDRGASTDTQYF.